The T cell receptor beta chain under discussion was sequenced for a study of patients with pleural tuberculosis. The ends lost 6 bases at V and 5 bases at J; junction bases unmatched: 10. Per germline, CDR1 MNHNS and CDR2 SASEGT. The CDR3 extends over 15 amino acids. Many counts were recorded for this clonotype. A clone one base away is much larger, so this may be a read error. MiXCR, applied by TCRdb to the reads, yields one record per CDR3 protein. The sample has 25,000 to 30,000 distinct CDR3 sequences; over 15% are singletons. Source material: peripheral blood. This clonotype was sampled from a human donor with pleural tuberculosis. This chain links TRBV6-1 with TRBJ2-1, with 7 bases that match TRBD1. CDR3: CASRVAGTANNEQFF. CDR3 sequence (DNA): TGTGCCAGCAGGGTTGCCGGGACAGCAAACAATGAGCAGTTCTTC.